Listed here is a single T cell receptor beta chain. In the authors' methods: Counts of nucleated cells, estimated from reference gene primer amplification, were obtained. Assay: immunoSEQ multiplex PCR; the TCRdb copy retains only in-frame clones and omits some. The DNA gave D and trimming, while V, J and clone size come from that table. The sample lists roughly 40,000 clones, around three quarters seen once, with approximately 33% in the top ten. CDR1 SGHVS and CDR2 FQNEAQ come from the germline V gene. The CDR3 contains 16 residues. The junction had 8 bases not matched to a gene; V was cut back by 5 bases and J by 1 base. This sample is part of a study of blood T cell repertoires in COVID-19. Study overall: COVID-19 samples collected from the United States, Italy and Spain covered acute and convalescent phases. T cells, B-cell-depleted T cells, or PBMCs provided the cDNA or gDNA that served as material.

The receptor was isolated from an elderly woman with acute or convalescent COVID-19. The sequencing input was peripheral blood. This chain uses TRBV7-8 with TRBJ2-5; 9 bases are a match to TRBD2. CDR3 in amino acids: CASSPLAGWLQETQYF. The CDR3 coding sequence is TGTGCCAGCAGCCCACTAGCGGGCTGGCTCCAAGAGACCCAGTACTTC.